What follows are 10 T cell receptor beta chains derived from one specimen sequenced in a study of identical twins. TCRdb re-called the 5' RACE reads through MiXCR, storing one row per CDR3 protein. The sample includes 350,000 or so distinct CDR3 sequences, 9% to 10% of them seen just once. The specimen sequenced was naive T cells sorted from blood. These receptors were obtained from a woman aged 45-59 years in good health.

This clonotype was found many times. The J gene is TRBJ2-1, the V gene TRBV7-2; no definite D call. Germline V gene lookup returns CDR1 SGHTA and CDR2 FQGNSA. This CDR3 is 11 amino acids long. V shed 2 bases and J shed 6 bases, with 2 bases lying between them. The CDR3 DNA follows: TGTGCCAGCAGCTTATTCAATGAGCAGTTCTTC. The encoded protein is CASSLFNEQFF.

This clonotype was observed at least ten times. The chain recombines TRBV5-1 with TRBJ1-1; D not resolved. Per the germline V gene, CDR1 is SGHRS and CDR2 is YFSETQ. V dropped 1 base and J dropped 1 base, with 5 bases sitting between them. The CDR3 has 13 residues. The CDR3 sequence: CASSLWQNTEAFF. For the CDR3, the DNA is TGCGCCAGCAGCTTGTGGCAGAACACTGAAGCTTTCTTT.

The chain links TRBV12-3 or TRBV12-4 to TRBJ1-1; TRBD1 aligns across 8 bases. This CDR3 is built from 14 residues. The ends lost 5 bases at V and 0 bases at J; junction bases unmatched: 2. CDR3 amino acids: CASSGQGVNTEAFF. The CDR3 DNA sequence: TGTGCCAGCAGTGGACAGGGAGTGAACACTGAAGCTTTCTTT.

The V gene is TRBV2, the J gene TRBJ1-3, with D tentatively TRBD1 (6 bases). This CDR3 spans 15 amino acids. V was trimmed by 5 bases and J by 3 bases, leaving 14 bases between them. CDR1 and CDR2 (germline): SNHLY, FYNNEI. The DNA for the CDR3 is TGTGCCAGCAGTCAGGGGCTCCCCGGTGGAAACACCATATATTTT. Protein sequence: CASSQGLPGGNTIYF. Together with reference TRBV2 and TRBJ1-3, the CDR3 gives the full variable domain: EPEVTQTPSHQVTQMGQEVILRCVPISNHLYFYWYRQILGQKVEFLVSFYNNEISEKSEIFDDQFSVERPDGSNFTLKIRSTKLEDSAMYFCASSQGLPGGNTIYFGEGSWLTVV.

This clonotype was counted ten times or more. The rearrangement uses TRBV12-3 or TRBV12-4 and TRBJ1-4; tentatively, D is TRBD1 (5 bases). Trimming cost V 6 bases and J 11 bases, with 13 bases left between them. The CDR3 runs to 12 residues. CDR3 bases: TGTGCCAGCAGCCTGTACGGGGGGAAACTGTTTTTT. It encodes CASSLYGGKLFF.

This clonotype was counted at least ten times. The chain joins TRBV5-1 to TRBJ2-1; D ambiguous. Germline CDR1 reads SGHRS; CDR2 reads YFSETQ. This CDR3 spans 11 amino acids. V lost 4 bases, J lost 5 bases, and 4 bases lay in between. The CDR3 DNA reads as TGCGCCAGCAGCCGAAACAATGAGCAGTTCTTC. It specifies CASSRNNEQFF. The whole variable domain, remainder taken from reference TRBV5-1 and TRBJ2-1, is KAGVTQTPRYLIKTRGQQVTLSCSPISGHRSVSWYQQTPGQGLQFLFEYFSETQRNKGNFPGRFSGRQFSNSRSEMNVSTLELGDSALYLCASSRNNEQFFGPGTRLTVL.

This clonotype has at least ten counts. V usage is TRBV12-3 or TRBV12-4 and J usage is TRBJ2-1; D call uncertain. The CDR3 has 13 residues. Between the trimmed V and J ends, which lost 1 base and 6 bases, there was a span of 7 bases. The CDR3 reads CASSLVIVNEQFF. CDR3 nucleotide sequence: TGTGCCAGCAGTTTAGTGATAGTCAATGAGCAGTTCTTC.

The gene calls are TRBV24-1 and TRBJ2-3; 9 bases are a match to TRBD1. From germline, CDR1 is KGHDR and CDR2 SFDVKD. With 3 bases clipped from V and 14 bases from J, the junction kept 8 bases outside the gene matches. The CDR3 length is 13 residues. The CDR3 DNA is TGTGCCACCAGTGATCTCGGGACAGGGCTTGGGTATTTT. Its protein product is CATSDLGTGLGYF.

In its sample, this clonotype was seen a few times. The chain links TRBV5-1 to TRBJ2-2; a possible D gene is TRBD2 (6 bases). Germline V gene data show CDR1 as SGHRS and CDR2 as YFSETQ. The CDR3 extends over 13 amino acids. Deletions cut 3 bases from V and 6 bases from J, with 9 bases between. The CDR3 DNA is TGCGCCAGCAGCTCGGGGGAGTCCGGGGAGCTGTTTTTT. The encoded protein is CASSSGESGELFF.

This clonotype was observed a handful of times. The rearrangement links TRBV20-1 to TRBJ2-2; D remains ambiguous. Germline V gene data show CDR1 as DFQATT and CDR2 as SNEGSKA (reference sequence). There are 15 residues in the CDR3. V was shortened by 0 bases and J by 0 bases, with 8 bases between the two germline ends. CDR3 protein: CSARDPGSNTGELFF. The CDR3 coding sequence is TGCAGTGCTAGAGATCCGGGTTCGAACACCGGGGAGCTGTTTTTT.